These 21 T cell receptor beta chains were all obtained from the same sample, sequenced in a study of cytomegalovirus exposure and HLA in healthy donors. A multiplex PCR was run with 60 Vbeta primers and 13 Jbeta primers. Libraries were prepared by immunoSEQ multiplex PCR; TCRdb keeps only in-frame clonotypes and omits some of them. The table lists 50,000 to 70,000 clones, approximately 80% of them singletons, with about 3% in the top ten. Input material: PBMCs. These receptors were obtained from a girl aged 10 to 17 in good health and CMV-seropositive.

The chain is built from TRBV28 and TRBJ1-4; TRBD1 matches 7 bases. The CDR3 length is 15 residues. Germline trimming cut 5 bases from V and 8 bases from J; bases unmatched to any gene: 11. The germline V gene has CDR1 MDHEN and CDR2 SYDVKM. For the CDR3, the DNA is TGTGCCAGCAGTGGTCACAGGGGAGTTGGAGAAAAACTGTTTTTT. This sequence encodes CASSGHRGVGEKLFF.

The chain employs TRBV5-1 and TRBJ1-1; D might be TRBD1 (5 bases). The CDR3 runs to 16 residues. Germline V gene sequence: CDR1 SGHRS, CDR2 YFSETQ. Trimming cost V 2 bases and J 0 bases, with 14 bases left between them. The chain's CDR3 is CASSLGRGIMNTEAFF. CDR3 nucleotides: TGCGCCAGCAGCTTAGGCCGGGGGATTATGAACACTGAAGCTTTCTTT.

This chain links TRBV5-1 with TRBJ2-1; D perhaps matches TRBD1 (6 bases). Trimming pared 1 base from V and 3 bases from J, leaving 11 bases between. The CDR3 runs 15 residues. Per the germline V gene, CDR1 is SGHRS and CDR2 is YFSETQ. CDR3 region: CASSLSQGNYNEQFF. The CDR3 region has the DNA TGCGCCAGCAGCTTGAGCCAGGGGAACTACAATGAGCAGTTCTTC. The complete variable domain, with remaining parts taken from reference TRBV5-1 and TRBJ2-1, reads KAGVTQTPRYLIKTRGQQVTLSCSPISGHRSVSWYQQTPGQGLQFLFEYFSETQRNKGNFPGRFSGRQFSNSRSEMNVSTLELGDSALYLCASSLSQGNYNEQFFGPGTRLTVL.

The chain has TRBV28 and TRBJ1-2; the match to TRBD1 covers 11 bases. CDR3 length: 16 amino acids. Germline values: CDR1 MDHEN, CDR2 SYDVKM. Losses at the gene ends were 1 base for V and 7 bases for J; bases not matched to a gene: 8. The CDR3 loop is CASSLLGGQGAGGYTF. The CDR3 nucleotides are TGTGCCAGCAGTTTATTAGGAGGACAGGGGGCAGGTGGCTACACCTTC.

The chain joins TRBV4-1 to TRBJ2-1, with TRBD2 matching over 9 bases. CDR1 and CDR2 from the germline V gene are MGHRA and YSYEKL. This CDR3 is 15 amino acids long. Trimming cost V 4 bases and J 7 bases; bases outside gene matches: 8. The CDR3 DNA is TGCGCCAGCAGCCCCCGCGGGGGGGGAACGAATGAGCAGTTCTTC. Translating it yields CASSPRGGGTNEQFF.

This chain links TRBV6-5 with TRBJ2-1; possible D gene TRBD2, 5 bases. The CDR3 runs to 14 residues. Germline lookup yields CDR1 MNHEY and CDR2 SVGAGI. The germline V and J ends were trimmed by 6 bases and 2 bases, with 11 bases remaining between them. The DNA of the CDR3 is TGTGCCAGCAGCTTAACGGGAACCTACAATGAGCAGTTCTTC. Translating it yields CASSLTGTYNEQFF.

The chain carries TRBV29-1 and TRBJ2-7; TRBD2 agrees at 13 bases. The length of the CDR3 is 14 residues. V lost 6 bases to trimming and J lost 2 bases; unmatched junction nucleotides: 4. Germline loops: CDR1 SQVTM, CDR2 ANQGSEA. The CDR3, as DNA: TGCAGCGTGGACGGGACTAGCGGGACCTACGAGCAGTACTTC. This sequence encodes CSVDGTSGTYEQYF.

CDR3 sequence (DNA): TGTGCCAGCAGACGGGACAGGAGGTATGGCTACACCTTC. It codes for CASRRDRRYGYTF. The V call is TRBV28, the J call TRBJ1-2, with 8 bases matching TRBD1. V was clipped by 6 bases and J by 5 bases; unmatched bases: 5. Germline V gene sequence: CDR1 MDHEN, CDR2 SYDVKM. CDR3 length: 13 amino acids.

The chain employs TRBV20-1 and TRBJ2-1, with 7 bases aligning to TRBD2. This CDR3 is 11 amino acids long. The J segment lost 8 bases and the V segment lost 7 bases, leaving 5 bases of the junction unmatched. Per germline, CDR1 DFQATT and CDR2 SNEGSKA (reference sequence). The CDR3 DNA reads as TGCAGTGGGACTAGTTTTTATGAGCAGTTCTTC. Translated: CSGTSFYEQFF.

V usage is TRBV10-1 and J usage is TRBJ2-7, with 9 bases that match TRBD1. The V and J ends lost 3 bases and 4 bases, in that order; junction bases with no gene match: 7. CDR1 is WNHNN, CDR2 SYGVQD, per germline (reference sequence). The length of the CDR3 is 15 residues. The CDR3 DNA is TGCGCCAGCAGTGACTCAGGGACAGGGTTTTACGAGCAGTACTTC. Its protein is CASSDSGTGFYEQYF.

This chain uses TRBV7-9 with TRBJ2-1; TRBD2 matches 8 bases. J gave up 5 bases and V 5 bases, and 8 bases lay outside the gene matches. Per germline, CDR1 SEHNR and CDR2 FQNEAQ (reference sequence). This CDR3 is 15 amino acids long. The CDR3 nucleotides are TGTGCCAGCAGCGAACGGGAGGGCTGGGACAATGAGCAGTTCTTC. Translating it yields CASSEREGWDNEQFF. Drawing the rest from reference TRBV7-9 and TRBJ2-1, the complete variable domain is DTGVSQNPRHKITKRGQNVTFRCDPISEHNRLYWYRQTLGQGPEFLTYFQNEAQLEKSRLLSDRFSAERPKGSFSTLEIQRTEQGDSAMYLCASSEREGWDNEQFFGPGTRLTVL.

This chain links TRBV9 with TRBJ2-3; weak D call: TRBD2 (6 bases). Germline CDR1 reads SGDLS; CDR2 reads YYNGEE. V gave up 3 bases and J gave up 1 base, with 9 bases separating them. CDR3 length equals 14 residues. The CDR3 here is CASSAGGGTDTQYF. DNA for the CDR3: TGTGCCAGCAGCGCAGGAGGGGGCACAGATACGCAGTATTTT.

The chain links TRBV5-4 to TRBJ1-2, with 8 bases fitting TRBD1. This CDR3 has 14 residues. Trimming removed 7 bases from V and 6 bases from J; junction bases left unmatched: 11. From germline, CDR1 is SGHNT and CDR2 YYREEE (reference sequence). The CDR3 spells CASVAGGNVHGYTF. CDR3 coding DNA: TGTGCCAGCGTAGCAGGGGGCAATGTTCATGGCTACACCTTC.

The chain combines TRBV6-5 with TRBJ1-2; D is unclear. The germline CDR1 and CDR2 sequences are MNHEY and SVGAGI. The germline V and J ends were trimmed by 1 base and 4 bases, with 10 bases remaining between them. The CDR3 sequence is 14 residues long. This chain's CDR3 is CASSYLRELYGYTF. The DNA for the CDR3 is TGTGCCAGCAGTTACTTACGGGAACTCTATGGCTACACCTTC.

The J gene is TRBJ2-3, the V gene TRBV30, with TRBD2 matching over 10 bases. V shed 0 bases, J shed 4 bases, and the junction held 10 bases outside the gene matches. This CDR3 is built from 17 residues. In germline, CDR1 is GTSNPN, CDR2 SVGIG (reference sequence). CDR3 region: CAWSVVAGGWLADTQYF. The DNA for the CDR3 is TGTGCCTGGAGTGTCGTAGCGGGGGGTTGGTTGGCAGATACGCAGTATTTT.

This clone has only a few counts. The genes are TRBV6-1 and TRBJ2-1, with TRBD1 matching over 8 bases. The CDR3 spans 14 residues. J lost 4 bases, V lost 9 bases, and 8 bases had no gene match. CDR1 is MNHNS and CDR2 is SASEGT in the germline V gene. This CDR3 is CASYRDRRYNEQFF. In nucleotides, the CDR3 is TGTGCCAGTTACCGGGACAGGAGATACAATGAGCAGTTCTTC.

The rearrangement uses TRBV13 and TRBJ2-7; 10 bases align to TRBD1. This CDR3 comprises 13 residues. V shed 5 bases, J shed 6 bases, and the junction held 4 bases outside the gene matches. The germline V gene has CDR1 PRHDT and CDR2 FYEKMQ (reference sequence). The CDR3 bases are TGTGCCAGCAGCCTGGACAGGGGGGGCGAGCAGTACTTC. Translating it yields CASSLDRGGEQYF. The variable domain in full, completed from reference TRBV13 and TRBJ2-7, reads AAGVIQSPRHLIKEKRETATLKCYPIPRHDTVYWYQQGPGQDPQFLISFYEKMQSDKGSIPDRFSAQQFSDYHSELNMSSLELGDSALYFCASSLDRGGEQYFGPGTRLTVT.

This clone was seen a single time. The CDR3 is CASTTGANTEAFF. The CDR3 bases are TGTGCCAGCACGACAGGGGCGAACACTGAAGCTTTCTTT. This sequence joins TRBV27 and TRBJ1-1, with 8 bases that match TRBD1. The J segment lost 1 base and the V segment lost 7 bases, leaving 2 bases of the junction unmatched. Germline values: CDR1 MNHEY, CDR2 SMNVEV (reference sequence). This CDR3 is built from 13 residues.

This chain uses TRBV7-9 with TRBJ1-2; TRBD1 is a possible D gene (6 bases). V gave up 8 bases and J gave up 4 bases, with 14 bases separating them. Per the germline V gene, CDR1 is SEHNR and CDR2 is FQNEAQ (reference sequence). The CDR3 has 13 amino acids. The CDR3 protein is CASWAGVSYGYTF. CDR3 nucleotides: TGTGCCAGCTGGGCAGGGGTGAGCTATGGCTACACCTTC.

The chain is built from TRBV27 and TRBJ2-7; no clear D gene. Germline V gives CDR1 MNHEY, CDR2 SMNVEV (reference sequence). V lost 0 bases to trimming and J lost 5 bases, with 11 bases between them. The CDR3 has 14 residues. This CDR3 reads CASSLSYSVDEQYF. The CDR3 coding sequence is TGTGCCAGCAGTTTATCTTACTCGGTCGACGAGCAGTACTTC.

CDR3 residues: CATSRDPENQPQHF. The CDR3 region has the DNA TGTGCCACCAGCAGAGATCCGGAGAACCAGCCCCAGCATTTT. The chain recombines TRBV15 with TRBJ1-5; D is unclear. CDR1 and CDR2 (germline): LNHNV, YYDKDF (reference sequence). Trimming stripped 0 bases from V and 7 bases from J, with 10 bases between. This CDR3 has 14 amino acids.